The 16 T cell receptor beta chains presented below share a single source sample, sequenced in a study of human T cells and chemical hapten exposure (dated by TCRdb to about 2021). This sample's time point label indicates: patch test 1, 2 weeks after DPC sensitization. The label giving this sample's treatment or condition can be read as: therapeutic diphenylcyclopropenone sensitization with weekly scalp DPC. Library method: RACE. The sequencer was a NextSeq 500. TCRdb reworked the public reads: Q25 trimming with fastp, MiXCR clone assembly, productive beta chains retained. Identical CDR3 protein sequences are pooled into one entry, listed with their most common genes and DNA. This sample gives approximately 82,000 distinct CDR3 sequences in total; approximately 12% of them show up just once. The top ten clones comprise about 3.7% of the sample. This specimen consisted of whole blood, obtained in connection with sensitization to the hapten diphenylcyclopropenone (DPC). These receptors originate from an older woman with alopecia areata. Some clones in this sample may be carry-over from other donors' samples.

The rearrangement uses TRBV11-2 and TRBJ2-1; no clear D gene. The CDR3 is made up of 14 amino acids. V dropped 7 bases and J dropped 4 bases, with 14 bases sitting between them. From germline, CDR1 is SGHAT and CDR2 FQNNGV. The CDR3 DNA is TGTGCCAGCAAAATTGCGGACGGATACAATGAGCAGTTCTTC. This encodes CASKIADGYNEQFF.

This clonotype was picked up many times. The chain carries TRBV20-1 and TRBJ2-1; 15 bases fit TRBD2. The length of the CDR3 is 15 residues. The V segment lost 5 bases and the J segment 11 bases; nucleotides outside the gene matches: 10. Germline CDR1 DFQATT, CDR2 SNEGSKA (reference sequence). The CDR3 loop is CSAAPPGTSGGKQFF. The CDR3 DNA reads as TGCAGTGCTGCCCCCCCCGGGACTAGCGGGGGGAAGCAGTTCTTC.

The genes are TRBV9 and TRBJ2-3; 7 nucleotides align to TRBD1. Per the germline V gene, CDR1 is SGDLS and CDR2 is YYNGEE. V dropped 7 bases and J dropped 2; count of bases not matched to a gene: 10. The CDR3 runs to 15 residues. Here the CDR3 DNA reads TGTGCCAGCGGATCCGGGACAGACGCCACAGATACGCAGTATTTT. Translating it yields CASGSGTDATDTQYF.

Concerning this clonotype: This clone may be a read error of a much larger clone one base away. V gene TRBV27 combines with J gene TRBJ1-1; D is undetermined. Germline assignment: CDR1 MNHEY and CDR2 SMNVEV (reference sequence). The CDR3 is 13 residues long. The CDR3 here is CASSLKEVGEAYF. CDR3 bases: TGTGCCAGCAGTTTAAAAGAAGTAGGAGAAGCTTACTTT.

CDR3 sequence (DNA): TGTGCCTGGATGGTAGGGACGGGGACTGGCTACACCTTC. It is translated as CAWMVGTGTGYTF. This rearrangement joins TRBV30 to TRBJ1-2; D may be TRBD1 (5 bases). CDR3 size: 13 residues. The germline V gene encodes CDR1 GTSNPN and CDR2 SVGIG (reference sequence). Trimming stripped 4 bases from V and 7 bases from J, with 16 bases between.

This clonotype has at least ten counts. The gene calls are TRBV3-1 and TRBJ1-3; no clear D. V was shortened by 0 bases and J by 0 bases, with 9 bases between the two germline ends. The CDR3 spans 16 residues. Germline V CDR1 and CDR2: LGHDT, YNNKEL (reference sequence). The CDR3 DNA follows: TGTGCCAGCAGCCAAGATATCTCCCTCTCTGGAAACACCATATATTTT. Encoded protein: CASSQDISLSGNTIYF.

This clonotype was recorded at least ten times. The CDR3 loop reads CASSLERRNSQYF. The CDR3 nucleotides are TGCGCCAGCAGCTTGGAGCGGCGGAACTCTCAGTACTTC. This chain uses TRBV5-1 with TRBJ2-7; tentative D call: TRBD2 (5 bases). The CDR3 sequence is 13 residues long. The V and J ends lost 0 bases and 10 bases respectively, with 14 bases between them. Germline values: CDR1 SGHRS, CDR2 YFSETQ.

This chain connects TRBV3-1 to TRBJ1-4; D unresolved. With 7 bases removed from V and 5 bases from J, the gap between germline ends came to 17 bases. Germline assignment: CDR1 LGHDT and CDR2 YNNKEL (reference sequence). This CDR3 region has 15 residues. The CDR3 reads CASTLSHSQNEKLFF. The CDR3 region has the DNA TGTGCCAGCACCCTCAGCCACAGTCAGAATGAAAAACTGTTTTTT.

The J gene is TRBJ2-7, the V gene TRBV20-1, with TRBD1 matching over 10 bases. V was clipped by 5 bases and J by 2 bases; unmatched bases: 9. This CDR3 has 15 residues. Germline assignment: CDR1 DFQATT and CDR2 SNEGSKA (reference sequence). The CDR3 DNA reads as TGCAGTGCTCCTGCCGGGACAGGGGCCCCCTACGAGCAGTACTTC. This translates into CSAPAGTGAPYEQYF.

The CDR3 DNA is TGCGCCAGCAGCCACGACACATATAGCAATCAGCCCCAGCATTTT. It translates to CASSHDTYSNQPQHF. The rearrangement joins TRBV4-1 to TRBJ1-5; D gene ambiguous. The CDR3 extends over 15 amino acids. Per the germline V gene, CDR1 is MGHRA and CDR2 is YSYEKL. V gave up 3 bases and J gave up 0 bases, with 9 bases separating them.

The genes are TRBV2 and TRBJ2-5; no clear D. The germline V and J ends were trimmed by 1 base and 1 base, with 7 bases remaining between them. CDR1 and CDR2 from the germline V gene are SNHLY and FYNNEI. This CDR3 comprises 14 residues. The CDR3 nucleotides are TGTGCCAGCAGTGAAGGCGCTATCCAAGAGACCCAGTACTTC. Its protein is CASSEGAIQETQYF.

CDR3 in amino acids: CSARGGRVYSNQPQHF. The CDR3 DNA reads TGCAGTGCTAGAGGCGGCAGAGTTTATAGCAATCAGCCCCAGCATTTT. The chain combines TRBV20-1 with TRBJ1-5; D not certain. The CDR3 runs 16 residues. Deletions cut 1 base from V and 0 bases from J, with 13 bases between. The germline V gene has CDR1 DFQATT and CDR2 SNEGSKA (reference sequence).

This clonotype occurred many times. The chain recombines TRBV5-6 with TRBJ2-7; D perhaps matches TRBD2 (6 bases). Between the trimmed V and J ends, which lost 0 bases and 3 bases, there was a span of 19 bases. This CDR3 has 17 amino acids. Germline values: CDR1 SGHDT, CDR2 YYEEEE. The CDR3 reads CASSLVLSAGRFYEQYF. CDR3 coding DNA: TGTGCCAGCAGCTTGGTTCTTTCGGCAGGGAGGTTCTACGAGCAGTACTTC. The whole variable domain, remainder taken from reference TRBV5-6 and TRBJ2-7, is DAGVTQSPTHLIKTRGQQVTLRCSPKSGHDTVSWYQQALGQGPQFIFQYYEEEERQRGNFPDRFSGHQFPNYSSELNVNALLLGDSALYLCASSLVLSAGRFYEQYFGPGTRLTVT.

In this sample, this clonotype turned up many times. The rearrangement joins TRBV6-2 or TRBV6-3 to TRBJ2-4, with D possibly matching TRBD2 (5 bases). The V gene lost 2 bases and the J gene lost 2 bases, with 10 bases spanning the gap. This CDR3 has 15 amino acids. Germline V gene data show CDR1 as MNHEY and CDR2 as SVGEGT. CDR3 sequence reads: CASSYGGSTKNIQYF. DNA of the CDR3: TGTGCCAGCAGTTACGGCGGGTCAACCAAAAACATTCAGTACTTC.

The chain employs TRBV29-1 and TRBJ1-4; perhaps TRBD1 as D (6 bases). The CDR3 sequence is 13 residues long. Germline V gives CDR1 SQVTM, CDR2 ANQGSEA. V gave up 4 bases and J gave up 8 bases, with 14 bases separating them. DNA for the CDR3: TGCAGCGTTGTTTCAGGGGCGGACGAAAAACTGTTTTTT. Translated, it gives CSVVSGADEKLFF.

The chain is built from TRBV7-2 and TRBJ1-1, with D hard to call. Per the germline V gene, CDR1 is SGHTA and CDR2 is FQGNSA. This CDR3 has 14 residues. V lost 5 bases and J 1 base, leaving 11 bases between the germline ends. Here the CDR3 DNA reads TGTGCCAGCAGCCATCCAAGACGGAACACTGAAGCTTTCTTT. It specifies CASSHPRRNTEAFF. Using reference TRBV7-2 and TRBJ1-1 for the parts outside the CDR3, the full variable domain is GAGVSQSPSNKVTEKGKDVELRCDPISGHTALYWYRQSLGQGLEFLIYFQGNSAPDKSGLPSDRFSAERTGGSVSTLTIQRTQQEDSAVYLCASSHPRRNTEAFFGQGTRLTVV.